This TCR beta chain was recorded in a study of T cell changes during pregnancy in multiple sclerosis. Produced via immunoSEQ multiplex PCR; TCRdb's table is partial and in-frame only. This sample carries more than 55,000 clones, 75% to 95% of them seen once, and the ten largest clones take roughly 3.5%. The sequence was obtained from a female donor in good health, enrolled as a control in a pregnancy study. The sequences come from peripheral blood, collected after pregnancy.

CDR3 sequence: CAISDRVTSGNTIYF. CDR3 bases: TGTGCCATCAGCGACAGGGTAACCTCTGGAAACACCATATATTTT. V gene TRBV10-3 combines with J gene TRBJ1-3; 7 positions agree with TRBD1. In germline, CDR1 is ENHRY, CDR2 SYGVKD. This CDR3 is 15 amino acids long. After removal of 6 bases from V and 0 bases from J, the junction contained 5 bases not matched to a gene.